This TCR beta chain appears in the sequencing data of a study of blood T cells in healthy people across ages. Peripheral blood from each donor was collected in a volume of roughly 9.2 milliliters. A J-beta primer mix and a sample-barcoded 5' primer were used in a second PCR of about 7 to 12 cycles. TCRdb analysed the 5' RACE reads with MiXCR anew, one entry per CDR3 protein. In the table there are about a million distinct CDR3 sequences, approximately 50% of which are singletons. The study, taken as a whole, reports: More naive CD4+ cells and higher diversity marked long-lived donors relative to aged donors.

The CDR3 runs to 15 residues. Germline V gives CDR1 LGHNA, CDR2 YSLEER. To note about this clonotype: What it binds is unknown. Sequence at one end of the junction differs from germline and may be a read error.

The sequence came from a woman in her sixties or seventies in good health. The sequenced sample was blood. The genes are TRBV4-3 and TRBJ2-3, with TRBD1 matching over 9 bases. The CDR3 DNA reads TGCGCCAGCAGCCGGGACAGGGTCCAAACAGGTACGCAGTATTTT. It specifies CASSRDRVQTGTQYF.